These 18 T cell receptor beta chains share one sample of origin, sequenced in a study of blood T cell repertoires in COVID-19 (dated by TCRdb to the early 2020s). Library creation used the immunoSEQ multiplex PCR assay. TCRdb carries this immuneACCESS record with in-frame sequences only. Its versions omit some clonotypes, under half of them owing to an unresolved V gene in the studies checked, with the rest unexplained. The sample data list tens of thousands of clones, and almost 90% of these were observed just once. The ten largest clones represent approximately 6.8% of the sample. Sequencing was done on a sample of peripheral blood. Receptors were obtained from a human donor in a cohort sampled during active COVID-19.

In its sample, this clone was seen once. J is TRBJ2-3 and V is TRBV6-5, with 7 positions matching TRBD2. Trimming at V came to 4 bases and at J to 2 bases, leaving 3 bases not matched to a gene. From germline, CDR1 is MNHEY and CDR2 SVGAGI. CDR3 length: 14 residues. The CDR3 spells CASSWRGNTDTQYF. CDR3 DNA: TGTGCCAGCAGTTGGCGGGGGAACACAGATACGCAGTATTTT.

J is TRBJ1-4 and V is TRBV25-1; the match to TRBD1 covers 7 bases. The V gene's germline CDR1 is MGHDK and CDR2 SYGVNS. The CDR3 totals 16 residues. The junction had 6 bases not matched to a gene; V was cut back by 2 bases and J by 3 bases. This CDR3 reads CASSERGQLPNEKLFF. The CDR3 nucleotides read TGTGCCAGCAGTGAAAGGGGACAGCTACCTAATGAAAAACTGTTTTTT.

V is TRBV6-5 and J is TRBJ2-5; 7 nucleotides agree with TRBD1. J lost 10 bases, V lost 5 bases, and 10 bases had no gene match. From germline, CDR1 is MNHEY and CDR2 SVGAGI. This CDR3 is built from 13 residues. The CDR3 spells CASSRGTEGVQYF. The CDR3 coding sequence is TGTGCCAGCAGTAGGGGGACAGAGGGCGTCCAGTACTTC.

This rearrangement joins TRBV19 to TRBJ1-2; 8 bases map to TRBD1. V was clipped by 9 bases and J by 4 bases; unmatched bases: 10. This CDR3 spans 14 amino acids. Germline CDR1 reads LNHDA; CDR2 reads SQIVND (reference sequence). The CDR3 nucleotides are TGTGCCAGCCACCCCGGGACAGGCAGCTATGGCTACACCTTC. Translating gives CASHPGTGSYGYTF.

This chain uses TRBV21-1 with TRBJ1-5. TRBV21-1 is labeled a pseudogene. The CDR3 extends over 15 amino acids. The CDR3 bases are TGTGCCAGCAGCAAAAACACCGGCGGTTTCTGGCCCCAGCATTTT. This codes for CASSKNTGGFWPQHF.

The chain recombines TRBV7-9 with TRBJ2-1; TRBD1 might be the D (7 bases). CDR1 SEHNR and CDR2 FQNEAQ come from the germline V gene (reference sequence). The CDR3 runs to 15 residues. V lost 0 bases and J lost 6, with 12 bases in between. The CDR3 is CASSLARQGGNEQFF. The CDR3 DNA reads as TGTGCCAGCAGCTTAGCAAGGCAGGGGGGCAATGAGCAGTTCTTC. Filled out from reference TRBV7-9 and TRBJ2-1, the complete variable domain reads DTGVSQNPRHKITKRGQNVTFRCDPISEHNRLYWYRQTLGQGPEFLTYFQNEAQLEKSRLLSDRFSAERPKGSFSTLEIQRTEQGDSAMYLCASSLARQGGNEQFFGPGTRLTVL.

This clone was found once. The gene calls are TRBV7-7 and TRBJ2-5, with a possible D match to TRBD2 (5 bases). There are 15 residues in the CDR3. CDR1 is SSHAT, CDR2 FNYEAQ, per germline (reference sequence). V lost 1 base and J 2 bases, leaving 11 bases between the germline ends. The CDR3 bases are TGTGCCAGCAGCTTAGGCGGACTCCTACAAGAGACCCAGTACTTC. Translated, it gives CASSLGGLLQETQYF.

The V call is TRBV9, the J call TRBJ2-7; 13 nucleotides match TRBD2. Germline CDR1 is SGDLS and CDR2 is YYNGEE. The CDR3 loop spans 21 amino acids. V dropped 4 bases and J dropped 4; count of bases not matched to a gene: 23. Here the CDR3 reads CASSPPTSLRTSGSSRYEQYF. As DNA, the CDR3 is TGTGCCAGCAGCCCGCCCACTAGTCTCCGGACTAGCGGGAGTAGTAGGTACGAGCAGTACTTC. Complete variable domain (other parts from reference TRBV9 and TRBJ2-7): DSGVTQTPKHLITATGQRVTLRCSPRSGDLSVYWYQQSLDQGLQFLIQYYNGEERAKGNILERFSAQQFPDLHSELNLSSLELGDSALYFCASSPPTSLRTSGSSRYEQYFGPGTRLTVT.

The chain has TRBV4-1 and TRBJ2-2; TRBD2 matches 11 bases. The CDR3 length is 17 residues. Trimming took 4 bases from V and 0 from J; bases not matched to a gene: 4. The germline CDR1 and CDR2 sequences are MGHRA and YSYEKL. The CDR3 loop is CASSPGLAVANTGELFF. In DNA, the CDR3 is TGCGCCAGCAGCCCGGGACTAGCGGTCGCGAACACCGGGGAGCTGTTTTTT.

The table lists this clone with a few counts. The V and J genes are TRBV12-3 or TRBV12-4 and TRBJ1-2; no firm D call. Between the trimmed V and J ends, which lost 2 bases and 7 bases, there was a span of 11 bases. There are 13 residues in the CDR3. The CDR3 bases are TGTGCCAGCAGTTTACCGGGAGGCGGTGGCTACACCTTC. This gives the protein CASSLPGGGGYTF.

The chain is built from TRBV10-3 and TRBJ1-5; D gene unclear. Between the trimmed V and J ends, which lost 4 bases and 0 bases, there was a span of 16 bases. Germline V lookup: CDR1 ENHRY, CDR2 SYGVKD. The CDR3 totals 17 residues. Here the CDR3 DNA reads TGTGCCATCAGTGTATCGGATAGCACGTATAGCAATCAGCCCCAGCATTTT. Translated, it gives CAISVSDSTYSNQPQHF.

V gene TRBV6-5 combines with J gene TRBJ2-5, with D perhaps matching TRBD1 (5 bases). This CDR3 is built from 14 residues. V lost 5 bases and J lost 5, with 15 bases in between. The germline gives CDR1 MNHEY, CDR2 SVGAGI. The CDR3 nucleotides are TGTGCCAGCAGTCCCTGGTCCGCAGGGGAGACCCAGTACTTC. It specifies CASSPWSAGETQYF.

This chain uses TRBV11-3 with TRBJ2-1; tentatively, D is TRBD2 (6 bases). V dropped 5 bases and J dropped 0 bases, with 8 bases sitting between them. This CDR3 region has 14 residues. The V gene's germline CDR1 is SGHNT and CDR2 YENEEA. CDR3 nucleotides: TGTGCCAGCAGCGGGGGGAGCTCCTACAATGAGCAGTTCTTC. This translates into CASSGGSSYNEQFF.

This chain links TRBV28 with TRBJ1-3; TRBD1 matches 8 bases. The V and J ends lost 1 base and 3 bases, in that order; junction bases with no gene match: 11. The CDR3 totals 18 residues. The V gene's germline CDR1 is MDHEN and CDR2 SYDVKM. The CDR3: CASSLSGGQGANGNTIYF. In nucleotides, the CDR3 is TGTGCCAGCAGTTTATCCGGGGGGCAGGGGGCTAATGGAAACACCATATATTTT.

CDR3 sequence: CASSQDYLTGEQFF. CDR3 bases: TGCGCCAGCAGCCAAGATTACTTGACAGGGGAGCAGTTCTTC. This chain joins TRBV4-3 and TRBJ2-1; 7 nucleotides align to TRBD1. Germline lookup yields CDR1 LGHNA and CDR2 YSLEER. After removal of 0 bases from V and 10 bases from J, the junction contained 6 bases not matched to a gene. The CDR3 loop spans 14 amino acids.

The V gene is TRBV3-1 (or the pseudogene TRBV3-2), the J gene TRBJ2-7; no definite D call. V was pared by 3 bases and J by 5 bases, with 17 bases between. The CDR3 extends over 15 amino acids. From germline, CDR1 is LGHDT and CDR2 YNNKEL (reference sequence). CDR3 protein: CASSHPSGPVNEQYF. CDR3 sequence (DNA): TGTGCCAGCAGCCACCCCTCTGGGCCAGTCAACGAGCAGTACTTC.

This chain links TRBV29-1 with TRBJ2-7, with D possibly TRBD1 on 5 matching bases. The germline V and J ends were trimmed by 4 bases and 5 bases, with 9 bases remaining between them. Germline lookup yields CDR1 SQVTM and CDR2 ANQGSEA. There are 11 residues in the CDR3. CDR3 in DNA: TGCAGCGTTGGGCAGGGAAACGAGCAGTACTTC. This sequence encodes CSVGQGNEQYF.

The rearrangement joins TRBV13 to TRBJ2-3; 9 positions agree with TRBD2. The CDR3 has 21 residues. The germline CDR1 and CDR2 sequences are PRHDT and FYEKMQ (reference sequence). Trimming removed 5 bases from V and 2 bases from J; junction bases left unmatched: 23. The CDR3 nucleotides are TGTGCCAGCAGCCCAATTAGCGGGGGTCCCACCTGGGGGCCCTACACAGATACGCAGTATTTT. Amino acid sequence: CASSPISGGPTWGPYTDTQYF.